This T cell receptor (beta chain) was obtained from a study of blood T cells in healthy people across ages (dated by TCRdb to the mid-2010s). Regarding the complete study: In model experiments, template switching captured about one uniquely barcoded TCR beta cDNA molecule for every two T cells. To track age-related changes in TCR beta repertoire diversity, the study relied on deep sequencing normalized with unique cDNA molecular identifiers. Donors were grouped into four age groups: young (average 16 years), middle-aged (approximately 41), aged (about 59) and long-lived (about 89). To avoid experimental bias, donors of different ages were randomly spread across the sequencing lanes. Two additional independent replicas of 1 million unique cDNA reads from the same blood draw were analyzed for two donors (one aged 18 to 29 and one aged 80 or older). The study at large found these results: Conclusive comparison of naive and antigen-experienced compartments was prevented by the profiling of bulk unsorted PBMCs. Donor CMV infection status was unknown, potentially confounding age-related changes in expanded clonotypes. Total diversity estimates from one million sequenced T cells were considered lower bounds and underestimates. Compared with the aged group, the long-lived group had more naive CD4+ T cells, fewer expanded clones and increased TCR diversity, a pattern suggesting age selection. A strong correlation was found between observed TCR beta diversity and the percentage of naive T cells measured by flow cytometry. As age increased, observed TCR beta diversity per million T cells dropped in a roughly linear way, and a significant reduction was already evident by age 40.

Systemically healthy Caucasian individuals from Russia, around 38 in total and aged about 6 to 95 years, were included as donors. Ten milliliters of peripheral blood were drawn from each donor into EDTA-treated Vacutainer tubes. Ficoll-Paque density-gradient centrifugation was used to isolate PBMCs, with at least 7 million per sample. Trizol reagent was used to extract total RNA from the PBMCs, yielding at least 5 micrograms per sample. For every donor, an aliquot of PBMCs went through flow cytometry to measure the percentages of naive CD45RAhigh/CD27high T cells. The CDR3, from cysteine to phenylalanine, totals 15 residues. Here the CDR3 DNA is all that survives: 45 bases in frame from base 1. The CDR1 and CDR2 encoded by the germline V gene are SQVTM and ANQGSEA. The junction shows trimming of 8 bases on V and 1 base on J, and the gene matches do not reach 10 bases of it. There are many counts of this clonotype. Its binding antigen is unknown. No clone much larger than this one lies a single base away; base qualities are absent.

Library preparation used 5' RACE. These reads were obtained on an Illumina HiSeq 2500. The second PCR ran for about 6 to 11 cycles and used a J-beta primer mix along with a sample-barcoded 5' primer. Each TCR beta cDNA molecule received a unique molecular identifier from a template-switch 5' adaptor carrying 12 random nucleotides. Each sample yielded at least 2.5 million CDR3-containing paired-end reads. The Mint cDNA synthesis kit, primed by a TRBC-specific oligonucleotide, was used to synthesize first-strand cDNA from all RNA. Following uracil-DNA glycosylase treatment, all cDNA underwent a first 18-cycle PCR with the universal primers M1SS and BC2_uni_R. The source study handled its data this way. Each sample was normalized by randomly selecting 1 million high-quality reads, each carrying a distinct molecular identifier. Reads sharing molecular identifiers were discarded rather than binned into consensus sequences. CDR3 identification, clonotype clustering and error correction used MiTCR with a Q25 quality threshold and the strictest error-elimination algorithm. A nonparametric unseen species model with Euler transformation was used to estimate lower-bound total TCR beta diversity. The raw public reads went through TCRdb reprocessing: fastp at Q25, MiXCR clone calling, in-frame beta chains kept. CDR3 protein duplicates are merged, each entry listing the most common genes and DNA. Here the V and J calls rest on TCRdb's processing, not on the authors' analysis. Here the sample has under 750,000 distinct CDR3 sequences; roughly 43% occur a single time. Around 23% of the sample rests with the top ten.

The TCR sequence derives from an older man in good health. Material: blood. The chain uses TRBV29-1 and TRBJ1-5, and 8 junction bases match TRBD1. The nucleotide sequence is TGCAGCTACAAACGGACAGGGATGAGCAATCAGCCCCAGCATTTT. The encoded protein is CSYKRTGMSNQPQHF.